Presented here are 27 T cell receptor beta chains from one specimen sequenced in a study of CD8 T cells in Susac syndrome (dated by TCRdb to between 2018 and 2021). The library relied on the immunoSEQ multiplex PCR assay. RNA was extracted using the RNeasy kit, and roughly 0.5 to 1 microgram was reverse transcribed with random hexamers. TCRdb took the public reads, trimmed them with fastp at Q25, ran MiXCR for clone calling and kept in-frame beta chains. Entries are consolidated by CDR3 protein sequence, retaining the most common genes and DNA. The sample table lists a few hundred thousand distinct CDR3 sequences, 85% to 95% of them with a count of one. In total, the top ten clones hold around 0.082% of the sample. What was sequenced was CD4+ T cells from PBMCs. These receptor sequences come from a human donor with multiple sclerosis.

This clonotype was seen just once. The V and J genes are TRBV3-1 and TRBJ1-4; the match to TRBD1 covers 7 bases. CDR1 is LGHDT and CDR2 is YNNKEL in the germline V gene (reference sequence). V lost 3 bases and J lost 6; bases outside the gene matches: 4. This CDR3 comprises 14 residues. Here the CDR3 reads CASSQTGSDEKLFF. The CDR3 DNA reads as TGTGCCAGCAGCCAGACAGGGAGCGATGAAAAACTGTTTTTT.

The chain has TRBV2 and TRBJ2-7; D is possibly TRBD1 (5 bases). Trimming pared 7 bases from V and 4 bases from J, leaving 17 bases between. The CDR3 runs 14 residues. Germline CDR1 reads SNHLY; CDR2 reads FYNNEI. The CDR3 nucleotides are TGTGCCAGCACCCTAGAGGACACCGCATACGAGCAGTACTTC. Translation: CASTLEDTAYEQYF. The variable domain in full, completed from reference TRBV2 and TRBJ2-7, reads EPEVTQTPSHQVTQMGQEVILRCVPISNHLYFYWYRQILGQKVEFLVSFYNNEISEKSEIFDDQFSVERPDGSNFTLKIRSTKLEDSAMYFCASTLEDTAYEQYFGPGTRLTVT.

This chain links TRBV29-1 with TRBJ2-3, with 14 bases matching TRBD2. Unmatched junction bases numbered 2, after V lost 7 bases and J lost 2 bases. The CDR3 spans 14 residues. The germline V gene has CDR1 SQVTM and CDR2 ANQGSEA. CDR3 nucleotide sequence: TGCAGCGGGACTAGCGGGGGGTCCACAGATACGCAGTATTTT. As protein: CSGTSGGSTDTQYF.

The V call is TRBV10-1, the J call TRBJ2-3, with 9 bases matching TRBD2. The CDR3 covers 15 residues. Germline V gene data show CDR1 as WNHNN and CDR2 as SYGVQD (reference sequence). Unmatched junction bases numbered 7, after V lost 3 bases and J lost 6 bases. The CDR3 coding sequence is TGCGCCAGCAGTGACCGAGAGCGGGGGGCCGATACGCAGTATTTT. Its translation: CASSDRERGADTQYF.

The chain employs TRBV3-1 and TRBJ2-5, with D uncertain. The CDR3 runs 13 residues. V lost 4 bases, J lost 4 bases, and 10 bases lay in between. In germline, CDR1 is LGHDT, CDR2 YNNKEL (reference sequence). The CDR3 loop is CASSPTRRETQYF. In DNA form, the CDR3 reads TGTGCCAGCAGCCCGACGAGGAGAGAGACCCAGTACTTC.

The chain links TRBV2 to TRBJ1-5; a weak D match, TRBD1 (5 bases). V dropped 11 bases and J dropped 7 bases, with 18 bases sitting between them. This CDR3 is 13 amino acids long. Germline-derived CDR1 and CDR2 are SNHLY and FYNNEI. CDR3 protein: CAGGEGAGQPQHF. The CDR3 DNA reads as TGTGCCGGGGGTGAAGGGGCCGGGCAGCCCCAGCATTTT.

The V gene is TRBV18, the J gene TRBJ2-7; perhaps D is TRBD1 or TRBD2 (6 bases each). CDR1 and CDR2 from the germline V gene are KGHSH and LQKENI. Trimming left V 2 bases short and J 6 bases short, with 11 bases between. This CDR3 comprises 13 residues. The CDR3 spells CASSPYREVEQYF. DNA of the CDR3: TGTGCCAGCTCACCATACAGGGAGGTCGAGCAGTACTTC.

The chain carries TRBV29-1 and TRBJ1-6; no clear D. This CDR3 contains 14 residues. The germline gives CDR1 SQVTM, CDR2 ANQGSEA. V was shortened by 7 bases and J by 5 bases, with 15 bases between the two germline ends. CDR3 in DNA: TGCAGCGGCCGGGAGGGCTTAGATAATTCACCCCTCCACTTT. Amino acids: CSGREGLDNSPLHF.

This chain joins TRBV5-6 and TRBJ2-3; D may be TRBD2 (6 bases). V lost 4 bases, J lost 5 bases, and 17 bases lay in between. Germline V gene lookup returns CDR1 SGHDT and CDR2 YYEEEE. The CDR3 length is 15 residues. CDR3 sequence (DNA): TGTGCCAGCAGCCCCCCCTACAAGGAGGGAGATACGCAGTATTTT. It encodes CASSPPYKEGDTQYF. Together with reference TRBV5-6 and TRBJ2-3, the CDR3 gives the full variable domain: DAGVTQSPTHLIKTRGQQVTLRCSPKSGHDTVSWYQQALGQGPQFIFQYYEEEERQRGNFPDRFSGHQFPNYSSELNVNALLLGDSALYLCASSPPYKEGDTQYFGPGTRLTVL.

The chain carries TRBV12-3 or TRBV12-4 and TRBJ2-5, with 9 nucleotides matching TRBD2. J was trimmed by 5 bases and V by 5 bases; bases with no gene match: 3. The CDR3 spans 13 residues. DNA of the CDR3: TGTGCCAGCAGTCCCGGACTAGCGGAGACCCAGTACTTC. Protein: CASSPGLAETQYF.

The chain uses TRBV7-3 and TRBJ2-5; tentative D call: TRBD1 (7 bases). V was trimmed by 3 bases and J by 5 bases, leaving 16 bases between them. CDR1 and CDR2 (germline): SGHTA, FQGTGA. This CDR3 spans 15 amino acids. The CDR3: CASSFNGDSGETQYF. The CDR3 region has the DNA TGTGCCAGCAGCTTCAACGGGGACAGCGGGGAGACCCAGTACTTC. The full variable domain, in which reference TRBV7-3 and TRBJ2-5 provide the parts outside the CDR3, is GAGVSQTPSNKVTEKGKYVELRCDPISGHTALYWYRQSLGQGPEFLIYFQGTGAADDSGLPNDRFFAVRPEGSVSTLKIQRTERGDSAVYLCASSFNGDSGETQYFGPGTRLLVL.

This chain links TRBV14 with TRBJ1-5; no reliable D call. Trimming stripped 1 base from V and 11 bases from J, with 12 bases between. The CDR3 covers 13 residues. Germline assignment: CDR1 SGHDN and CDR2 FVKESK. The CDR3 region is CASSQGAASTQHF. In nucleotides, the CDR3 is TGTGCCAGCAGCCAAGGGGCGGCCTCGACCCAGCATTTT. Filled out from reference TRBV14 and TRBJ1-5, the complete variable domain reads EAGVTQFPSHSVIEKGQTVTLRCDPISGHDNLYWYRRVMGKEIKFLLHFVKESKQDESGMPNNRFLAERTGGTYSTLKVQPAELEDSGVYFCASSQGAASTQHFGDGTRLSIL.

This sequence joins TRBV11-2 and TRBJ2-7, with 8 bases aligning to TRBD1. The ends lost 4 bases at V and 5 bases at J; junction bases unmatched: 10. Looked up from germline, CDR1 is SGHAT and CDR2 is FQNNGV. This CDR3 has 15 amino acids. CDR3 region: CASSYVDRGIDEQYF. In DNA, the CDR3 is TGTGCCAGCAGCTACGTAGACAGGGGTATCGACGAGCAGTACTTC.

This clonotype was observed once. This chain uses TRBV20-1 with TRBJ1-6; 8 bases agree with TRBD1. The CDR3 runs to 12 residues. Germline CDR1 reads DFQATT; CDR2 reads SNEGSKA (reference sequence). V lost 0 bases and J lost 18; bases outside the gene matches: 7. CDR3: CSARDRQGRPHF. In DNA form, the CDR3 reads TGCAGTGCTAGAGATCGACAGGGGAGGCCCCACTTT.

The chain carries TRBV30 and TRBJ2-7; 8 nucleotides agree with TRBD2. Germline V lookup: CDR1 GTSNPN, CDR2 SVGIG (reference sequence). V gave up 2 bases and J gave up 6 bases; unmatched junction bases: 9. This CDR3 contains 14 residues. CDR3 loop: CAWSTSGGTGEQYF. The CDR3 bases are TGTGCCTGGAGTACGAGCGGGGGCACCGGCGAGCAGTACTTC.

CDR3 protein: CSGGQEGYGYTF. CDR3 nucleotides: TGCAGCGGTGGGCAGGAGGGCTATGGCTACACCTTC. The chain is built from TRBV29-1 and TRBJ1-2; D unclear. Germline CDR1 reads SQVTM; CDR2 reads ANQGSEA. The CDR3 spans 12 residues. With 7 bases removed from V and 4 bases from J, the gap between germline ends came to 13 bases.

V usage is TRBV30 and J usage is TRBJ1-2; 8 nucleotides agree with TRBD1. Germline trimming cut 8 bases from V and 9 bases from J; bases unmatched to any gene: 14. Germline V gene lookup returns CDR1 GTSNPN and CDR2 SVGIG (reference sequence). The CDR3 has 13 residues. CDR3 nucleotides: TGTGCCACCACCCAAGGACAGGGAAGTCGCTACACCTTC. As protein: CATTQGQGSRYTF.

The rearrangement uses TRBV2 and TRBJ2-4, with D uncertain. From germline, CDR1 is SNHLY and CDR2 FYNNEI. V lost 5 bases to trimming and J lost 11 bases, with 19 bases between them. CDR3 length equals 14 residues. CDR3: CASSTNRAESVQYF. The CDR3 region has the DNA TGTGCCAGCAGTACCAACCGGGCCGAGAGCGTTCAGTACTTC.

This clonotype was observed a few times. The CDR3 sequence is CASSQGLRRNEQFF. The CDR3 nucleotides read TGCGCCAGCAGCCAGGGACTCCGCAGAAATGAGCAGTTCTTC. The chain has TRBV4-1 and TRBJ2-1; maybe TRBD2 (6 bases). CDR1 is MGHRA and CDR2 is YSYEKL in the germline V gene. The CDR3 spans 14 residues. Trimming cost V 3 bases and J 7 bases, with 13 bases left between them.

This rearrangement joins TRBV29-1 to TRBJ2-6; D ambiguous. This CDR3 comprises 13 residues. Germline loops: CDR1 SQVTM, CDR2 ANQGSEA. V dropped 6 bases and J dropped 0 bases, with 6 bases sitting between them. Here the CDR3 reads CSVSNSGANVLTF. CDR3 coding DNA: TGCAGCGTCAGCAACTCTGGGGCCAACGTCCTGACTTTC.

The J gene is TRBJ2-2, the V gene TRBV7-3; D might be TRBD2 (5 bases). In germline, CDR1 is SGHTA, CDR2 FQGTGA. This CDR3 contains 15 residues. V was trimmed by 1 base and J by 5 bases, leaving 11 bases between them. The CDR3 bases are TGTGCCAGCAGCTTAATGGCTGGGGAGACCGGGGAGCTGTTTTTT. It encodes CASSLMAGETGELFF.

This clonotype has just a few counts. Written as DNA, the CDR3 is TGTGCCAGCAGCCGACAGGGTTCTTACGAGCAGTACGTC. This codes for CASSRQGSYEQYV. The rearrangement joins TRBV27 to TRBJ2-7; TRBD1 matches at 7 bases. The length of the CDR3 is 13 residues. The junction had 6 bases not matched to a gene; V was cut back by 6 bases and J by 4 bases. Germline V gene lookup returns CDR1 MNHEY and CDR2 SMNVEV (reference sequence).

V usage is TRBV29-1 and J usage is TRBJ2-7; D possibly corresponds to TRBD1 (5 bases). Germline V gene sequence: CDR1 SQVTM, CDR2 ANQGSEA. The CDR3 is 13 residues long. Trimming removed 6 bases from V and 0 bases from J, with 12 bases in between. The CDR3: CSVQTVTSYEQYF. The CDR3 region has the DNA TGCAGCGTACAGACAGTAACCTCCTACGAGCAGTACTTC.

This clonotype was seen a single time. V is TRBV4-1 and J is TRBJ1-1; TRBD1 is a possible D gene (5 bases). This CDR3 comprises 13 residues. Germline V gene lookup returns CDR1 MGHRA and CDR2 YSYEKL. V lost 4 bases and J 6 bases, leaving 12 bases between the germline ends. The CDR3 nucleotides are TGCGCCAGCAGCCGGACACCCTTATCTGAAGCTTTCTTT. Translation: CASSRTPLSEAFF.

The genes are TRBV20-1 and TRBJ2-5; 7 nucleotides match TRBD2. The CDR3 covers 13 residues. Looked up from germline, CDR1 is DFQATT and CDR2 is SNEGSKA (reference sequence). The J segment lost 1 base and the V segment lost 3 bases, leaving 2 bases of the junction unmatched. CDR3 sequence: CSASGLVQETQYF. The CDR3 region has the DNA TGCAGTGCTAGTGGACTAGTCCAAGAGACCCAGTACTTC.

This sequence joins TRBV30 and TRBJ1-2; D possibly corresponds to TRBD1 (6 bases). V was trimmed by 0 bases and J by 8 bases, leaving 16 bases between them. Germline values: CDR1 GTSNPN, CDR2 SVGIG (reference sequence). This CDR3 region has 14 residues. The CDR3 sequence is CAWSVGGGAGGYTF. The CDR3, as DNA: TGTGCCTGGAGTGTCGGCGGGGGCGCGGGAGGCTACACCTTC.

The CDR3 is CASSHGQGVNTEAFF. CDR3 DNA: TGTGCCAGCAGCCACGGACAGGGAGTGAACACTGAAGCTTTCTTT. The V gene is TRBV3-1, the J gene TRBJ1-1; 8 bases fit TRBD1. Looked up from germline, CDR1 is LGHDT and CDR2 is YNNKEL (reference sequence). The J segment lost 0 bases and the V segment lost 3 bases, leaving 3 bases of the junction unmatched. This CDR3 is built from 15 residues.